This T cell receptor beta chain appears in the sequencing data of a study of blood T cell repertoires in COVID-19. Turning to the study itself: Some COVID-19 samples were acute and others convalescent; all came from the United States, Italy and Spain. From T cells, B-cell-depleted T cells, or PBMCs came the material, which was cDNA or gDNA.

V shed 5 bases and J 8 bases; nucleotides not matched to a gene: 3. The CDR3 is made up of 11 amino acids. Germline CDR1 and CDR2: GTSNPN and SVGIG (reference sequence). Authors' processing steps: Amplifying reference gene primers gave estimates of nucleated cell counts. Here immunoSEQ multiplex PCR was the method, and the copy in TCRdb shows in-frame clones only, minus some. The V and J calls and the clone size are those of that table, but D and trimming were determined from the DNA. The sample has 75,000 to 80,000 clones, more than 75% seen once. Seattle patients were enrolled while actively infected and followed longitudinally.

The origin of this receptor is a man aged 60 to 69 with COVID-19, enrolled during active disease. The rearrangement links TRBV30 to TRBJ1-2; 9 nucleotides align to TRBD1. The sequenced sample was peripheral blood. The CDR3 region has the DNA TGTGCCTGGGGGACAGGGACAGGCTACACCTTC. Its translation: CAWGTGTGYTF.